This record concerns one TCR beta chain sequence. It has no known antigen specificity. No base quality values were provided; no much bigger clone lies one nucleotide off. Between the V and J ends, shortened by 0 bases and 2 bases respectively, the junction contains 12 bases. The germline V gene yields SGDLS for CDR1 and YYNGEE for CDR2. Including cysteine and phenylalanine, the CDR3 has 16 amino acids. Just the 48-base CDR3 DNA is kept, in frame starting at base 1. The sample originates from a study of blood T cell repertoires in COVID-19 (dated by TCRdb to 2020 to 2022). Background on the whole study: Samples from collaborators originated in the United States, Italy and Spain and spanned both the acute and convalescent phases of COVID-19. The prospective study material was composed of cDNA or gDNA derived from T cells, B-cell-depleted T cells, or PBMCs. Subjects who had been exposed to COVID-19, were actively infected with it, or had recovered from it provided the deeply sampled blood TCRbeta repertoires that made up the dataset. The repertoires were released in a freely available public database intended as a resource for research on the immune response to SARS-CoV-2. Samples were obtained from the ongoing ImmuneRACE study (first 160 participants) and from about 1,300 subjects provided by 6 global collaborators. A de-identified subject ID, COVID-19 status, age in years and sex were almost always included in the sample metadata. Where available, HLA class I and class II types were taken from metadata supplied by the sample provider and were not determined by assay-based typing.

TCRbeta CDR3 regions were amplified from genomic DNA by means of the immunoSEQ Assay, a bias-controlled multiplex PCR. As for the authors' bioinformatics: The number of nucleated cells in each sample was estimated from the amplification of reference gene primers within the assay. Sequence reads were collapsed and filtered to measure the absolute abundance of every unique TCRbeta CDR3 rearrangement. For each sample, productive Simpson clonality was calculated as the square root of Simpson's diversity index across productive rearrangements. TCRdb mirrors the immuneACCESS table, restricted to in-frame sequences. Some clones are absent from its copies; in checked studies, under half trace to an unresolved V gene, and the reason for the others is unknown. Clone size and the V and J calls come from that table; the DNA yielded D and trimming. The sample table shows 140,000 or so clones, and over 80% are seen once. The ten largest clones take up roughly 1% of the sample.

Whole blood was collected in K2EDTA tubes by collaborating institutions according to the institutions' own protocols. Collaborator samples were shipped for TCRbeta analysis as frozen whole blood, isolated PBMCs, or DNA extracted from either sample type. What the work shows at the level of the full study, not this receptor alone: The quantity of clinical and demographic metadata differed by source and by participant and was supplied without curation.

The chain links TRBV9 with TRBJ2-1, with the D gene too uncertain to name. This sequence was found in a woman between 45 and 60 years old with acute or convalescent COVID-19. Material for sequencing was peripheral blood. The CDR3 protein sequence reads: CASSVDPGVPYNEQFF. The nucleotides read TGTGCCAGCAGCGTAGATCCCGGTGTCCCCTACAATGAGCAGTTCTTC.